This paragraph reports one T cell receptor (beta chain). Its antigen remains unidentified. The data stem from a study of cytomegalovirus exposure and HLA in healthy donors. Study outcomes and limitations: Later work found that TCR association rates differed between HLA loci; DRB1 had the most and HLA-C the fewest.

PCR was performed using 60 Vbeta and 13 Jbeta primers. Data came from immunoSEQ multiplex PCR; TCRdb stores just in-frame clones and leaves some out. This table lists about 40,000 clones. The CDR3 contains 16 residues. V lost 4 bases, J lost 4 bases, and 16 bases lay in between. The germline CDR1 and CDR2 sequences are LGHNA and YSLEER. At sampling all donors were nominally healthy, likely with unrecorded immune exposures. The receptor was isolated from a man between 25 and 39 years old in good health and CMV-seronegative. Sequencing was done on a sample of PBMCs. This sequence joins TRBV4-3 and TRBJ1-4; D may be TRBD1 (5 bases). CDR3 sequence (DNA): TGCGCCAGCAGCCCCGGTCCCGGGGGGATTAATGAAAAACTGTTTTTT. It yields the protein CASSPGPGGINEKLFF.